The text below deals with one T cell receptor (beta chain). This clone has only a few counts. The clone's antigen remains unknown. A read error may produce the germline difference seen at one junction end. The data derive from a study of cytomegalovirus exposure and HLA in healthy donors (dated by TCRdb to the late 2010s). Regarding the study in general: An earlier analysis of under 600 of the donors reported approximately 290 Gb of sequence data and 100 million to 140 million unique TCR beta sequences from approximately 180 million T cells. An early release covering around 630 HLA-typed donors comprised 250 to 350 gigabases of sequencing data and about 90 million unique TCR sequences. Of the roughly 410 genotyped donors, approximately 80% were placed in the genetic ancestry cluster associated with self-reported Caucasian donors. The study aimed to test whether signatures of past pathogen exposure could be identified by cataloging public T cell receptors. The study used immunosequencing to profile the T cell repertoires of approximately 690 subjects and linked those repertoires to cytomegalovirus serostatus. A separate validation cohort of roughly 120 different subjects was used in addition to the roughly 620-subject first cohort. To predict cytomegalovirus infection status, the study brought together high-throughput TCR immunosequencing, statistical association of individual TCRs with disease status, and machine learning. In a later analysis, previously published TCR beta repertoires from some 640 donors were re-analyzed and high-resolution HLA genotyping was added so that TCR occurrence patterns could be studied. In the later analysis, no new phenotypic data were used to find candidate immune exposures; instead, reliance was placed on TCR beta sequences and their occurrence across donors. In an earlier analysis of 587 of the donors, high-throughput TCR beta sequencing was used to judge whether each TCR beta V gene segment behaved as functional or pseudogenic. Donor age, sex, ethnicity and CMV serostatus were compiled together with the repertoire data. Genome-wide SNP genotypes for about 65% of the roughly 700 donors were used in a later genetic analysis, which treated that subset as a discovery cohort. Every repertoire in the discovery cohort had been generated on one and the same sequencing platform. Class I and class II HLA loci were covered by the typing at four-digit resolution. The number of donors typed differed by locus, with 629-630 for A, B, C, DRB1 and DQB1, around 520 for DQA1, approximately 580 for DPA1, and some 450 for DPB1. Because of strong linkage in the cohort, four to six DR-DQ haplotypes were treated as single units for association and clustering. Among about 370 genotyped donors of the cohort, an average of approximately 220,000 unique TCR beta nucleotide sequences was sequenced per donor, of which about 19% were non-productive. Study-wide findings and limitations: Some IMGT-functional V segments, including TRBV6-2 and TRBV6-3, could not be distinguished by the 87-base-pair reads and were therefore excluded. According to a later genetic analysis, donors in an Asian-associated ancestry cluster had fewer N-insertions in productive TCRs than the roughly 700-donor mean. According to the authors, the approach could potentially be generalized to other disease states and immunological phenotypes. Several of the top co-occurrence clusters appeared to be linked to parvovirus B19, influenza, CMV and Epstein-Barr virus, according to a later analysis. An association between a missense DCLRE1C variant and V-gene and J-gene trimming of TCR beta chains was found in a later genetic analysis and replicated in an independent cohort. Compared with equally common non-associated chains, HLA-associated TCR beta chains in a later analysis were more clonally expanded and had lower generation probabilities. A further reported finding was that TCR beta sequences accurately predicted the HLA-A and HLA-B alleles for most subjects in the first cohort. In vitro tests confirmed that a few of the cytomegalovirus-associated TCR beta chains recognize cytomegalovirus antigens. The study listed 164 TCR beta chains as associated with cytomegalovirus. In this cohort, only TCR beta chains were sequenced, and detectable features were limited by the absence of alpha or paired-chain data. In a later analysis, TCR association rates were found to vary across HLA loci, with the most associated TCRs seen for DRB1 alleles and the fewest for HLA-C alleles. Assigning TCR associations to individual alleles was difficult when HLA alleles, especially DR and DQ, strongly co-occurred. The only immune exposure information available for the cohort was CMV serostatus. Because counts were too low, seventeen rarely observed V segments, including chromosome 9 orphons, were excluded from the earlier analysis of 587 of the donors. HLA typing was unavailable for some donors at each locus, so association tests used only the typed subset. According to a later analysis, most CMV-associated TCR beta chains appeared to be HLA-restricted, and the HLA associations seemed to be driven largely by CMV exposure. Linkage disequilibrium might explain the correlated functional status among segregating V segments, but an unknown experimental factor could not be excluded. A cluster of highly shared sequence variants was judged likely to represent a technical artifact of the sequencing pipeline. Presence/absence analyses assumed roughly uniform sequencing depth across donors, an assumption that may not hold. An earlier analysis of roughly 570 of the donors showed that most TCR beta V segments appeared in productive rearrangements either about 87% or about 30% of the time, which broadly matched IMGT annotations. Specific HLA alleles were associated with 15,000 to 20,000 TCR beta sequences at a false discovery rate of 0.05 in a later analysis. Most TCR sequences were observed very rarely across donors, whereas some public TCRs were present in many individuals. Cytomegalovirus status was reported to be diagnosed by the classifier with high specificity and sensitivity in both the original and validation cohorts.

The cohort was made up of about 610 healthy bone marrow donors. At the time of sampling, every cohort member was nominally healthy, though immune exposures that went unrecorded were likely present. The donor tested CMV seropositive and was one of the 289 seropositive cohort members. A peripheral blood sample was provided by each donor, and peripheral blood mononuclear cells were used for TCR beta sequencing. The Qiagen DNeasy Blood Extraction Kit was used to extract genomic DNA from the blood cell samples. Libraries came from the immunoSEQ multiplex PCR assay. For the multiplex PCR, a mixture combining 60 forward primers for TCR Vbeta segments and 13 reverse primers for TCR Jbeta segments was used. Amplification of the CDR3 region of rearranged TCR beta genes was performed with a multiplex PCR assay on genomic DNA. The Illumina HiSeq System was used to sequence the amplified TCR beta libraries as 87-base-pair reads. The authors processed their data as follows. In a later analysis, approximately 74 million unique TCR beta chains were counted across the 690 or so repertoires, and roughly 11 million of these chains were shared by at least two donors. A nearest-neighbor algorithm error-corrected the raw reads and collapsed the reads into unique sequences, merging closely related sequences to remove PCR and sequencing errors. CDR3 sequences were aligned to IMGT reference sequences to assign V, D and J gene segments. Each retained sequence needed at least a six-nucleotide match to both a V gene segment and a J gene segment. A rearrangement counted as productive if the CDR3 had no stop codons and remained in frame with V and J, and every other rearrangement counted as non-productive. Following IMGT convention, CDR3 was defined as the stretch from the second conserved V-encoded cysteine up to the conserved J-encoded phenylalanine. The earlier analysis of roughly 590 of the donors excluded sequences that lacked an unambiguous match to a single V gene segment. An earlier analysis of fewer than 650 of the donors classified V segments as functional when productive rearrangements were above 56.7% and as segregating when the standard deviation between donors was above 5%. To diagnose cytomegalovirus status from the catalog of TCR beta chain sequences, a statistical classification framework was built. V and J gene assignment, in a later analysis, came from comparing TCR nucleotide sequences with IMGT/GENE-DB human TR gene sequences. In a later analysis, CDR3 sequences and most-parsimonious VDJ recombination scenarios were assigned using the TCRdist pipeline. In a later analysis, every TCR beta chain was defined by the combination of its CDR3 amino acid sequence and its V-gene family, and reads without a unique V-gene family were dropped. In a later analysis, a few hundred highly shared, low-generation-probability nucleotide sequences were removed to address suspected cross-contamination and a sequencing artifact. For each public chain, a later analysis derived a clonal expansion index from normalized ranks of inferred template counts within each repertoire. In a later analysis, generation probabilities were computed with a VDJ recombination model fitted to out-of-frame rearrangements, and the resulting probabilities were checked against IGoR. In a later analysis, TCR-TCR, TCR-HLA and TCR-CMV co-occurrence was scored with hypergeometric tests, and a repertoire-size bias correction was applied to TCR pairs. In a later analysis, false discovery rates were estimated by permuting HLA or CMV assignments 20 times. In a later analysis, co-occurring TCRs were grouped with DBSCAN, and TCRdist sequence similarity was added when clustering was performed within HLA-allele-positive subsets. Repertoires with fewer than 30,000 or more than 120,000 public chains were left out of co-occurrence clustering, as were five repertoires with anomalous nucleotide sharing. TCRdb obtained this table from immuneACCESS and retained in-frame rearrangements with V and J assigned. These tables miss some clones; where compared with another copy, unresolved V genes account for less than half of the shortfall, and the remainder is unexplained. V and J calls and clone size are given by that table; D and trimming were obtained from the DNA. Across this sample there are 80,000 to 95,000 clones, with about 67% seen only once. The ten largest make up approximately 15% of the sample.

The CDR3 has 15 amino acids, counting the end cysteine and phenylalanine. The DNA shown is the 45-base CDR3, in frame from base 1. For CDR1 and CDR2, the germline V gene lists MNHEY and SVGAGI. The chain is assembled from TRBV6-5 and TRBJ1-1; the D gene is unclear. The TCR sequence derives from a woman between 18 and 29 years old in good health and CMV-seropositive. Sequenced input: PBMCs. Here the CDR3 is given as CASSYSGGGNTEAFF. The bases read TGTGCCAGCAGCTACTCAGGCGGTGGGAACACTGAAGCTTTCTTT.